Each of the 23 T cell receptor beta chains below was sequenced from the same sample in a study of CD8+CD57+ T cells in acquired aplastic anemia. According to the study, genomic DNA was the template for TCR beta VDJ and CDR3 profiling. TCRdb used MiXCR to reprocess the reads, holding one entry per CDR3 protein. The profile shows roughly 250,000 distinct CDR3 sequences, roughly 80% of them singletons. Selection for sequencing was limited to patients who had shown CD8+CD57+ cell expansion by flow cytometry. Sequenced: sorted CD4+, CD8+, or CD8+CD57+ T cells (not recorded which) from PBMCs. These receptors all stem from a human donor with aplastic anemia.

Note on this clonotype: A much larger clone differs from this one at a single base, so this may be a read error. In this CDR3 the conserved last residue, phenylalanine or tryptophan, is missing, so a read error is likely. The DNA is omitted, as the CDR3 cannot be located on it reliably, and the CDR3 follows TCRdb's listing. The V and J genes are TRBV9 and TRBJ2-3; the DNA was not used to check the table's D call, TRBD1. The CDR3 is 13 amino acids in total, end residues counted. Looked up from germline, CDR1 is SGDLS and CDR2 is YYNGEE. The CDR3 reads CASSADSASNNSL.

This clonotype was observed once. The CDR3 end shows no conserved phenylalanine or tryptophan, and so a read error is likely. The limits of the CDR3 on the DNA are not certain, so only TCRdb's listed CDR3 is given. The chain links TRBV7-9 to TRBJ2-3. Germline V gene lookup returns CDR1 SEHNR and CDR2 FQNEAQ (reference sequence). The CDR3 has 13 residues if both end residues are counted. This chain's CDR3 is CASSYGSAVSRSS.

Comments on this clonotype: A read error may produce the germline difference seen at one junction end. The chain joins TRBV7-8 to TRBJ1-1; D perhaps matches TRBD1 (6 bases). The CDR3 runs to 15 residues. The germline gives CDR1 SGHVS, CDR2 FQNEAQ. The CDR3 nucleotides read TGTGCCAGCAGCTTAGAGGTGACAGGCAACACTCAAGCTTTCTTT. This translates into CASSLEVTGNTQAFF.

The chain uses TRBV9 and TRBJ2-7; D not resolved. Germline V gives CDR1 SGDLS, CDR2 YYNGEE. This CDR3 is 12 amino acids long. The CDR3: CASRVAGNVQYV. CDR3 in DNA: TGTGCCAGCAGAGTAGCTGGAAACGTGCAGTACGTC.

V is TRBV7-9 and J is TRBJ2-3; D is possibly TRBD1 or TRBD2 (5 bases each). This CDR3 region has 13 residues. Germline V lookup: CDR1 SEHNR, CDR2 FQNEAQ (reference sequence). Trimming pared 11 bases from V and 15 bases from J, leaving 27 bases between. The CDR3 DNA is TGTGCCTACGAGGACGGGGCCACCGAAAAGCACTATTTT. Its translation: CAYEDGATEKHYF.

A note on this clonotype: A read error may produce the germline difference seen at one junction end. The chain is built from TRBV7-9 and TRBJ2-7; 7 bases fit TRBD1. The CDR3 is 15 amino acids. Per germline, CDR1 SEHNR and CDR2 FQNEAQ (reference sequence). CDR3 nucleotide sequence: TGTGCCAGCAGCGCAGCACAGGGGCGGACCACCGAGGAGTACTTC. Its translation is CASSAAQGRTTEEYF.

This clonotype was seen more than once but under ten times. V and J are TRBV7-3 and TRBJ2-4; the D gene is possibly TRBD1 (5 bases). Germline values: CDR1 SGHTA, CDR2 FQGTGA. The CDR3 extends over 13 amino acids. V lost 8 bases and J 1 base, leaving 9 bases between the germline ends. The CDR3 DNA reads TGTGCCAGCTCAAGACAGGCCAAAAACATTCAGTACTTC. Translating gives CASSRQAKNIQYF. Looking up the rest from reference TRBV7-3 and TRBJ2-4 gives the full variable domain: GAGVSQTPSNKVTEKGKYVELRCDPISGHTALYWYRQSLGQGPEFLIYFQGTGAADDSGLPNDRFFAVRPEGSVSTLKIQRTERGDSAVYLCASSRQAKNIQYFGAGTRLSVL.

A remark on this clonotype: A junction end diverges from the germline sequence, so it may reflect a read error. This chain joins TRBV19 and TRBJ2-3, with D possibly being TRBD2 (5 bases). Germline CDR1 LNHDA, CDR2 SQIVND (reference sequence). The CDR3 has 14 amino acids. The CDR3 DNA reads TGTGCCAGTAGTATAGCGAGCGGAGCCGACACTGAGTATTTC. Protein product: CASSIASGADTEYF.

Remarks on this clonotype: One end of the junction does not line up with germline, which may come from a read error. The CDR3 here is CATSRAGNKQNFDF. The CDR3 DNA is TGTGCCACCAGCAGAGCTGGGAACAAACAGAACTTCGACTTC. The chain couples TRBV9 to TRBJ2-5; D is unresolved. CDR1 and CDR2 (germline): SGDLS, YYNGEE. The CDR3 length is 14 residues.

The chain joins TRBV7-3 to TRBJ2-1; TRBD2 matches 8 bases. CDR1 and CDR2 (germline): SGHTA, FQGTGA. V shed 4 bases and J 11 bases; nucleotides not matched to a gene: 16. CDR3 size: 16 residues. The CDR3 is CASSSAGGSDNEQQFF. CDR3 coding DNA: TGTGCCAGCAGCTCCGCGGGAGGTTCCGACAATGAGCAGCAGTTCTTC.

As regards this clonotype: In this CDR3 the conserved last residue, phenylalanine or tryptophan, is missing, so a read error is likely. No DNA is shown, since the ends of the CDR3 on it are uncertain; the CDR3 is the one TCRdb lists. V and J are TRBV7-8 and TRBJ2-3. The CDR3 is 13 residues long, ends included. Germline V gene sequence: CDR1 SGHVS, CDR2 FQNEAQ. CDR3 loop: CASSVGSDTRYFG.

Note on this clonotype: The junction shows a germline mismatch at one end, possibly a read error. CDR3 sequence reads: CASSLDGNPYNEHF. Here the CDR3 DNA reads TGTGCCAGCAGCTTAGACGGGAACCCCTACAATGAGCATTTT. The chain is built from TRBV9 and TRBJ2-3; D may be TRBD2 (5 bases). The CDR3 is 14 amino acids. Germline CDR1 reads SGDLS; CDR2 reads YYNGEE.

Notes on this clonotype: The junction shows a germline mismatch at one end, possibly a read error. The chain is built from TRBV2 and TRBJ2-3; tentatively, D is TRBD1 (5 bases). The CDR3 is made up of 14 amino acids. CDR1 and CDR2 (germline): SNHLY, FYNNEI. This CDR3 is CASGEGAGPHTLFF. The CDR3 DNA reads TGTGCCAGCGGGGAAGGGGCAGGTCCCCATACGCTTTTTTTT. The full variable domain, in which reference TRBV2 and TRBJ2-3 provide the parts outside the CDR3, is EPEVTQTPSHQVTQMGQEVILRCVPISNHLYFYWYRQILGQKVEFLVSFYNNEISEKSEIFDDQFSVERPDGSNFTLKIRSTKLEDSAMYFCASGEGAGPHTLFFGPGTRLTVL.

The genes are TRBV5-1 and TRBJ2-3; TRBD2 agrees at 12 bases. Trimming removed 4 bases from V and 1 base from J; junction bases left unmatched: 7. Germline V lookup: CDR1 SGHRS, CDR2 YFSETQ. This CDR3 has 17 residues. CDR3 sequence (DNA): TGCGCCAGCAGCCGCTCGACTAGCGGGGGACGCACAGATACGCAGTATTTT. It codes for CASSRSTSGGRTDTQYF.

The rearrangement links TRBV2 to TRBJ1-5; D gene ambiguous. The CDR3 consists of 13 residues. Trimming removed 6 bases at V and 5 bases at J, with 11 bases between. Germline assignment: CDR1 SNHLY and CDR2 FYNNEI. CDR3 nucleotides: TGTGCCAGCAGGTCGGGGAGCGATCAGCCCCAGCATTTT. This gives the protein CASRSGSDQPQHF.

The chain employs TRBV5-4 and TRBJ2-5; 7 nucleotides match TRBD1. Per the germline V gene, CDR1 is SGHNT and CDR2 is YYREEE (reference sequence). The CDR3 extends over 14 amino acids. The ends lost 2 bases at V and 3 bases at J; junction bases unmatched: 4. CDR3 residues: CASSFTTGEETQYF. The CDR3 DNA is TGTGCCAGCAGCTTTACTACAGGGGAAGAGACCCAGTACTTC.

CDR3 DNA: TGCGCTCATCCCGCCGGGACAGCGGTCTCCTACGAGCAGTACTTC. Encoded protein: CAHPAGTAVSYEQYF. This chain joins TRBV10-2 and TRBJ2-7; 7 nucleotides align to TRBD1. This CDR3 contains 15 residues. Germline CDR1 and CDR2: WSHSY and SAAADI.

This clonotype was found a few times. This sequence joins TRBV7-8 and TRBJ2-6; 7 positions agree with TRBD1. The ends lost 8 bases at V and 0 bases at J; junction bases unmatched: 13. The CDR3 contains 18 residues. Germline CDR1 is SGHVS and CDR2 is FQNEAQ. Here the CDR3 reads CASGSVPGQSSGANVLTF. The CDR3 DNA sequence: TGTGCCAGCGGTTCAGTCCCGGGACAGAGCTCTGGGGCCAACGTCCTGACTTTC.

The V and J genes are TRBV19 and TRBJ1-2; the D is unclear. V shed 7 bases and J shed 14 bases, with 32 bases lying between them. Germline-derived CDR1 and CDR2 are LNHDA and SQIVND (reference sequence). The length of the CDR3 is 16 residues. CDR3 DNA: TGTGCCAGTACGGGCGACGTCGGGAACACTGACTCTTTCTTTACCTTC. This sequence encodes CASTGDVGNTDSFFTF.

J is TRBJ2-3 and V is TRBV2; TRBD1 matches at 7 bases. Germline loops: CDR1 SNHLY, CDR2 FYNNEI. The CDR3 has 13 residues. The V segment lost 9 bases and the J segment 0 bases; nucleotides outside the gene matches: 3. In DNA form, the CDR3 reads TGTGCCAGAGGGGGACAGAGCACAGATACGCAGTATTTT. Translation: CARGGQSTDTQYF.

This chain's CDR3 is CASSLLTTNEQYV. In DNA, the CDR3 is TGTGCCAGCAGCCTCCTGACTACCAATGAGCAGTACGTC. This chain joins TRBV7-3 and TRBJ2-7; D may be TRBD2 (5 bases). Trimming cost V 5 bases and J 7 bases, with 15 bases left between them. CDR1 and CDR2 from the germline V gene are SGHTA and FQGTGA. The CDR3 consists of 13 residues.

This chain joins TRBV20-1 and TRBJ1-2, with a weak D call TRBD1 (5 bases). The CDR3 sequence is 13 residues long. Germline CDR1 and CDR2: DFQATT and SNEGSKA (reference sequence). The CDR3 reads CSVNERGLNGYTF. The CDR3 coding sequence is TGCAGCGTCAACGAACGGGGGTTGAATGGCTACACCTTC.

About this clonotype: The CDR3 carries no conserved terminal phenylalanine or tryptophan, so it likely arises from a read error. The DNA is left out, because the CDR3 cannot be placed on it with certainty; the CDR3 is given as TCRdb lists it. The CDR3 reads CASSVGSGTQYFG. The chain has TRBV7-9 and TRBJ1-5. From germline, CDR1 is SEHNR and CDR2 FQNEAQ (reference sequence). The length of the CDR3 is 13 amino acids, counting both ends.